Listed here are 3 T cell receptor beta chains from one sample, sequenced in a study of blood T cell repertoires in COVID-19. Libraries were prepared by immunoSEQ multiplex PCR; TCRdb keeps only in-frame clonotypes and omits some of them. Among 150,000 to 200,000 clones listed, about four fifths were seen once. The sample taken for sequencing was peripheral blood. These receptors were collected from a woman in her sixties with COVID-19, enrolled during active disease.

The V and J genes are TRBV4-1 and TRBJ2-7, with 8 bases that match TRBD2. V lost 5 bases, J lost 0 bases, and 24 bases stayed unmatched. From germline, CDR1 is MGHRA and CDR2 YSYEKL. The CDR3 contains 21 residues. CDR3: CASSLLGVGATSGISSYEQYF. In DNA form, the CDR3 reads TGCGCCAGCAGCTTACTTGGGGTTGGGGCCACTAGCGGCATAAGCTCCTACGAGCAGTACTTC.

The rearrangement joins TRBV9 to TRBJ2-3; 8 nucleotides line up with TRBD1. From germline, CDR1 is SGDLS and CDR2 YYNGEE. This CDR3 contains 14 residues. V lost 1 base, J lost 4 bases, and 2 bases stayed unmatched. The CDR3: CASSVQGAADTQYF. The CDR3 region has the DNA TGTGCCAGCAGCGTACAGGGGGCGGCAGATACGCAGTATTTT.

This clone was counted a single time. The chain recombines TRBV29-1 with TRBJ1-1; 11 bases are shared with TRBD1. The CDR3 is 15 amino acids. The germline V gene encodes CDR1 SQVTM and CDR2 ANQGSEA. With 6 bases clipped from V and 3 bases from J, the junction kept 9 bases outside the gene matches. In nucleotides, the CDR3 is TGCAGCGTGACCTCCGGGACAGGGGGGGACACTGAAGCTTTCTTT. Translation: CSVTSGTGGDTEAFF. Full variable domain (outside the CDR3, taken from reference TRBV29-1 and TRBJ1-1): SAVISQKPSRDICQRGTSLTIQCQVDSQVTMMFWYRQQPGQSLTLIATANQGSEATYESGFVIDKFPISRPNLTFSTLTVSNMSPEDSSIYLCSVTSGTGGDTEAFFGQGTRLTVV.